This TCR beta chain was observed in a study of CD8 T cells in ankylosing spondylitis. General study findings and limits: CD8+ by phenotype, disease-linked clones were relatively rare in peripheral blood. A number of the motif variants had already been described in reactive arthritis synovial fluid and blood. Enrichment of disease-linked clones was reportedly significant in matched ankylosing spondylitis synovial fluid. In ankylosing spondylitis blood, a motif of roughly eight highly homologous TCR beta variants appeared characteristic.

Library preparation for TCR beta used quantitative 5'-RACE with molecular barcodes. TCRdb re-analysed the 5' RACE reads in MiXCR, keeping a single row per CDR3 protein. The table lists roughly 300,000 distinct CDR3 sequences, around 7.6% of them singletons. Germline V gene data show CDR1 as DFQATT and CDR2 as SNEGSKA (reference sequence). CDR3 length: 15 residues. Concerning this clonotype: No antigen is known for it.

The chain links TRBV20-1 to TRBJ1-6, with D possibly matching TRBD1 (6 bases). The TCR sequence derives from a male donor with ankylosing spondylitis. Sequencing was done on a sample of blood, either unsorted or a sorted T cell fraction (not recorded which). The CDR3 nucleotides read TGCAGAGCTGGGGGCCCTGGCTCCTATAATTCACCCCTCCACTTT. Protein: CRAGGPGSYNSPLHF.